The source of this T cell receptor (beta chain) is a study of T cell repertoires in cytomegalovirus infection (dated by TCRdb to between 2018 and 2021). With respect to the entire study: Donor HLA type was relevant to the analysis, as public TCR beta signatures indicated carriage of CMV infection together with the matching HLA type.

The sequencing machine was an Illumina HiSeq 1500. TCRdb ran its own pipeline on the public reads, namely fastp trimming at Q25 and MiXCR clone calling, and kept in-frame beta chains. Every CDR3 protein is listed once, alongside the most common genes and DNA of its rows. The sample table shows around 74,000 distinct CDR3 sequences, and 3.7% are seen once. Of the sample, approximately 4.6% falls within the top ten clones. Comments on this clonotype: Its antigen specificity is not known. A much larger clone is a single base away; this may be a read error.

General study outcomes and caveats: In both this cohort and an independent cohort of some 370 donors, the cumulative frequency of public TCR beta family members distinguished carriers of CMV infection plus the relevant HLA type. The ex vivo response was dominated by HLA-C-restricted CMV-specific TCR beta clonotypes, which also provided the single most frequent clonotype in two of eight donors.

The CDR3, from cysteine to phenylalanine, totals 14 residues. Only the CDR3 portion is preserved as DNA: 42 bases, with reading frame beginning at the first base. The germline V gene encodes CDR1 MNHEY and CDR2 SVGAGI. The junction shows trimming of 6 bases on V and 3 bases on J, and the gene matches do not reach 6 bases of it. The specimen was PBMCs. This receptor was identified in a human donor in good health (CMV status not recorded). Some clones in this sample may be carry-over from other donors' samples. The chain is assembled from TRBV6-5 and TRBJ2-7; the junction holds 9 bases that match TRBD1. The DNA sequence is as follows: TGTGCCAGCAGAAACCGGGACAGGGTCTACGAGCAGTACTTC. Translated, it gives CASRNRDRVYEQYF.